This T cell receptor beta chain was documented in a study of blood T cell repertoires in COVID-19. Whole-study context: From T cells, B-cell-depleted T cells, or PBMCs came the material, which was cDNA or gDNA.

Here immunoSEQ multiplex PCR was the method, and the copy in TCRdb shows in-frame clones only, minus some. The repertoire holds about 150,000 clones, with around 78% as singletons. Germline V gene sequence: CDR1 GTSNPN, CDR2 SVGIG (reference sequence). Trimming pared 1 base from V and 6 bases from J, leaving 10 bases between. This CDR3 is built from 12 residues. The origin of this receptor is a man older than 75 with acute or convalescent COVID-19. The sample consisted of peripheral blood. The rearrangement links TRBV30 to TRBJ2-7; TRBD1 is a possible D gene (6 bases). The CDR3 DNA reads TGTGCCTGGAGTGCAACAGGGTCCGAGCAGTACTTC. As protein: CAWSATGSEQYF.